Shown below are 9 T cell receptor beta chains from a single sample sequenced in a study of cytomegalovirus exposure and HLA in healthy donors. The protocol was immunoSEQ multiplex PCR, while the TCRdb copy is restricted to in-frame clones and leaves out a portion. The sample carries just under 150,000 clones, about nine tenths recorded once. What was sequenced was PBMCs. Receptors were obtained from a man aged 18 to 35 in good health and CMV-seropositive.

V and J are TRBV30 and TRBJ1-2; D remains unclear. V lost 6 bases, J lost 4 bases, and 18 bases lay in between. This CDR3 is 14 amino acids long. CDR1 is GTSNPN, CDR2 SVGIG, per germline (reference sequence). DNA of the CDR3: TGTGCCTGTCCTACTAGGGCCCAAGGCTATGGCTACACCTTC. Protein product: CACPTRAQGYGYTF.

The chain recombines TRBV13 with TRBJ1-4, with 7 bases lining up with TRBD1. This CDR3 has 15 residues. The germline gives CDR1 PRHDT, CDR2 FYEKMQ (reference sequence). The V segment lost 5 bases and the J segment 8 bases; nucleotides outside the gene matches: 11. The CDR3 region is CASSLRNRGNEKLFF. The CDR3 bases are TGTGCCAGCAGCCTCCGGAACAGGGGAAACGAAAAACTGTTTTTT.

The gene calls are TRBV28 and TRBJ2-7; D might be TRBD1 (5 bases). V lost 7 bases to trimming and J lost 6 bases, with 13 bases between them. Looked up from germline, CDR1 is MDHEN and CDR2 is SYDVKM. The CDR3 is 12 residues long. DNA of the CDR3: TGTGCCAGCACCTTGGGGCGGAGCGAGCAGTACTTC. Residues: CASTLGRSEQYF.

The V call is TRBV5-6, the J call TRBJ1-2; D is unresolved. With 7 bases removed from V and 7 bases from J, the gap between germline ends came to 17 bases. The CDR3 is 13 amino acids. Germline V lookup: CDR1 SGHDT, CDR2 YYEEEE. The CDR3 DNA reads TGTGCCAGCCGCGATTGGTTGGCGGGTGGCTACACCTTC. As protein: CASRDWLAGGYTF.

The chain has TRBV29-1 and TRBJ1-4, with a tentative D call TRBD1 (5 bases). The CDR3 length is 15 residues. The germline V gene encodes CDR1 SQVTM and CDR2 ANQGSEA. The V end lost 4 bases, the J end lost 4 bases, and 16 bases lay between the germline ends. The CDR3 loop reads CSVGAGWGLNEKLFF. The CDR3 region has the DNA TGCAGCGTTGGGGCTGGATGGGGCCTTAATGAAAAACTGTTTTTT.

This chain connects TRBV7-9 to TRBJ1-5; D unclear. Germline CDR1 SEHNR, CDR2 FQNEAQ (reference sequence). CDR3 size: 12 residues. V lost 5 bases to trimming and J lost 6 bases, with 8 bases between them. The CDR3 reads CASSADSQPQHF. CDR3 DNA sequence: TGTGCCAGCAGCGCGGATTCTCAGCCCCAGCATTTT. The full variable domain, rest sourced from reference TRBV7-9 and TRBJ1-5, is DTGVSQNPRHKITKRGQNVTFRCDPISEHNRLYWYRQTLGQGPEFLTYFQNEAQLEKSRLLSDRFSAERPKGSFSTLEIQRTEQGDSAMYLCASSADSQPQHFGDGTRLSIL.

V and J are TRBV9 and TRBJ1-2; D is unclear. The CDR3 has 12 residues. Germline V lookup: CDR1 SGDLS, CDR2 YYNGEE. Trimming shortened V by 1 base and J by 5 bases, and 6 bases separated the two germline ends. CDR3 bases: TGTGCCAGCAGCGTAAGTGAGTATGGCTACACCTTC. Protein: CASSVSEYGYTF.

The V gene is TRBV5-6, the J gene TRBJ1-2, with no clear D. The CDR3 has 13 residues. V shed 0 bases and J shed 0 bases, with 3 bases lying between them. Germline assignment: CDR1 SGHDT and CDR2 YYEEEE. CDR3: CASSLGPNYGYTF. The CDR3 DNA follows: TGTGCCAGCAGCTTGGGGCCTAACTATGGCTACACCTTC.

This chain connects TRBV28 to TRBJ2-7, with D possibly matching TRBD1 (5 bases). V lost 7 bases, J lost 7 bases, and 14 bases lay in between. This CDR3 comprises 12 residues. Germline lookup yields CDR1 MDHEN and CDR2 SYDVKM. The DNA of the CDR3 is TGTGCCAGCACTCCAGGGTCTCGGGAGCAGTACTTC. Protein: CASTPGSREQYF. The full variable domain, in which reference TRBV28 and TRBJ2-7 provide the parts outside the CDR3, is DVKVTQSSRYLVKRTGEKVFLECVQDMDHENMFWYRQDPGLGLRLIYFSYDVKMKEKGDIPEGYSVSREKKERFSLILESASTNQTSMYLCASTPGSREQYFGPGTRLTVT.